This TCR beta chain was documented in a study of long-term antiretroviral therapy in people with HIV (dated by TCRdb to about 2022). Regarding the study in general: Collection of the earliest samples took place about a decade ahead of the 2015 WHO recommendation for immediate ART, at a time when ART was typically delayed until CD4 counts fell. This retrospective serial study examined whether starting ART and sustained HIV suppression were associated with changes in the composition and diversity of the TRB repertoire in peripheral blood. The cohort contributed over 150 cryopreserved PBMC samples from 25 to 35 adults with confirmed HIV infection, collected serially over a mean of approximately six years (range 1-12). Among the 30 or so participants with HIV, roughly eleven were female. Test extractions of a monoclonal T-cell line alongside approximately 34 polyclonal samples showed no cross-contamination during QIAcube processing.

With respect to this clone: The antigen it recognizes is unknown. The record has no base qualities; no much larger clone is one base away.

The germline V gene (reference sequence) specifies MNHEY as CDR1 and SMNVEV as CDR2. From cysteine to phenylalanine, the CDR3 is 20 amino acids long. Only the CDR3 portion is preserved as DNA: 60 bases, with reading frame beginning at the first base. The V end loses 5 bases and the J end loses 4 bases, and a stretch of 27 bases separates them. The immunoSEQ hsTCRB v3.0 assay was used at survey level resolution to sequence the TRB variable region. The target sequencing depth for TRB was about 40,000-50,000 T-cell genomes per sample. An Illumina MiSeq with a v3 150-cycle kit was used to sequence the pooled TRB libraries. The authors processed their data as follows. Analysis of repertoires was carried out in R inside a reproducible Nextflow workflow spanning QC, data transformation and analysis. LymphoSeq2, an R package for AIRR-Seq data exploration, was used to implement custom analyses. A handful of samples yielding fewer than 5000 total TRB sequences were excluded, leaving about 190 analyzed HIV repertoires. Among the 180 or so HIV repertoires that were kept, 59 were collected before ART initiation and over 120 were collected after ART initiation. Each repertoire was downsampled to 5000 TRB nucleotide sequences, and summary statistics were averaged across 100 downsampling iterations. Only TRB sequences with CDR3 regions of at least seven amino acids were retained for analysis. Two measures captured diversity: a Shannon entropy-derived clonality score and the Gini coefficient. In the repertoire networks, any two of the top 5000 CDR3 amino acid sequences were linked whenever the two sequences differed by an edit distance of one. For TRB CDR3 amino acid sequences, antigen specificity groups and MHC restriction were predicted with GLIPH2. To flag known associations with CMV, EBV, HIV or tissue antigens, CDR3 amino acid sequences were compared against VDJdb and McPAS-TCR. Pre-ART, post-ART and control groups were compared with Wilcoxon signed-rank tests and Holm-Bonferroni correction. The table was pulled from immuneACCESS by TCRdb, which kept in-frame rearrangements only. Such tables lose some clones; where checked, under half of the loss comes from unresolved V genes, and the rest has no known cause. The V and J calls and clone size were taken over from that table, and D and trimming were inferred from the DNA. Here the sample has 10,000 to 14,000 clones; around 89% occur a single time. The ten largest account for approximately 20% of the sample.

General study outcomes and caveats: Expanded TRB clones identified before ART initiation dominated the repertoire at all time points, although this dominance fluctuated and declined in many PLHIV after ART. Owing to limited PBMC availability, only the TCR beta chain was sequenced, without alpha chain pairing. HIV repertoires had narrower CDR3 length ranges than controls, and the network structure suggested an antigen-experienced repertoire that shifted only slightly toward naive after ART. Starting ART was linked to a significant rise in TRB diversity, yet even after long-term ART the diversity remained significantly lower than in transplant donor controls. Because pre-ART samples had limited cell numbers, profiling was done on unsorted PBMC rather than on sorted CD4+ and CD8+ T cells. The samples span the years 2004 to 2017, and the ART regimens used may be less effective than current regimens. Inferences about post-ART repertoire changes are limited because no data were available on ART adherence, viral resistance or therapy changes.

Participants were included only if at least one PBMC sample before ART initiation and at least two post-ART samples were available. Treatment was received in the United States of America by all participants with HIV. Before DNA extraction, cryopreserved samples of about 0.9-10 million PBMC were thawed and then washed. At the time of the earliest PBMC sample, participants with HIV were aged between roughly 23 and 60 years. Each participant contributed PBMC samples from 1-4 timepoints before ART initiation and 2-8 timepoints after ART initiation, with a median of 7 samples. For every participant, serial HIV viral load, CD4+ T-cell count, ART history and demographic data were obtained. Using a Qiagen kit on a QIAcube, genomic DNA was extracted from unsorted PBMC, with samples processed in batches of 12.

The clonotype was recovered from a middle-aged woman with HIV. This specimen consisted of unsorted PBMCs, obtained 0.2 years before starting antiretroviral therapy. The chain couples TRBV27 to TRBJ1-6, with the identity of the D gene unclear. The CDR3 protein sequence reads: CASSPTTSAISRSYNSPLHF. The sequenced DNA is TGTGCCAGCAGTCCCACGACAAGCGCCATATCCCGAAGTTATAATTCACCCCTCCACTTT.